Listed here are 18 T cell receptor beta chains from one sample, sequenced in a study of T cell clonality in common variable immunodeficiency. Profiling relied on immunoSEQ multiplex PCR, and the TCRdb table lists in-frame clones only, not all of them. The repertoire shows some 42,000 clones, none seen only once; the top ten take 1.3% to 1.5%. Sample: peripheral blood mononuclear cells. The receptors here all came from a person aged 18 to 75 in good health.

This chain's CDR3 is CASTGASTDTQYF. The sequenced CDR3 bases are TGTGCCAGCACCGGTGCTAGCACAGATACG. The V gene is TRBV7-9, the J gene TRBJ2-3; the D is unclear. From the germline J gene comes the end of the CDR3, since the read stops 3 residues before it. This CDR3 spans 13 amino acids. Germline assignment: CDR1 SEHNR and CDR2 FQNEAQ (reference sequence). Deletions cut 7 bases from V and 0 bases from J, with 8 bases between.

This clone came up many times. CDR3 region: CASSIGTGGAYEQYF. The CDR3 bases that were read are TGTGCCAGTAGTATAGGGACAGGGGGAGCCTACGAG. The V call is TRBV19, the J call TRBJ2-7, with 10 nucleotides matching TRBD1. Sequencing ends 3 residues short of the CDR3 end; the germline J gene provides the rest. The CDR3 length is 15 residues. Looked up from germline, CDR1 is LNHDA and CDR2 is SQIVND (reference sequence). Trimming cost V 1 base and J 2 bases; bases outside gene matches: 2.

Of note for this clone: From the germline J gene comes the end of the CDR3, since the read stops 3 residues before it. The chain links TRBV2 to TRBJ1-6; TRBD1 might be the D (5 bases). CDR3 size: 14 residues. Germline values: CDR1 SNHLY, CDR2 FYNNEI. The CDR3 is CASSEVAGGAPLHF. The sequenced CDR3 bases are TGTGCCAGCAGTGAAGTTGCGGGCGGGGCGCCC.

This clone was counted at least ten times. The CDR3 is cut off 3 residues early in the read; its end comes from the germline J gene. V is TRBV7-2 and J is TRBJ2-3; D uncertain. V was shortened by 1 base and J by 4 bases, with 6 bases between the two germline ends. There are 13 residues in the CDR3. Per germline, CDR1 SGHTA and CDR2 FQGNSA. The sequenced part of the CDR3 DNA is TGTGCCAGCAGCTTAGAGGTCCCAGATACG. This translates into CASSLEVPDT. The whole CDR3 reads CASSLEVPDTQYF.

The sample holds many counts of this clone. The CDR3 end lies 3 residues beyond the end of the read and is filled in from the germline J gene. The rearrangement uses TRBV20-1 and TRBJ1-4, with TRBD1 identical over 7 bases. With 2 bases clipped from V and 10 bases from J, the junction kept 13 bases outside the gene matches. The length of the CDR3 is 15 residues. Germline V gene data show CDR1 as DFQATT and CDR2 as SNEGSKA (reference sequence). Incomplete CDR3 DNA: TGCAGTGCTAGATTTGACAGGGCCTCGTTTGGAAAA. Translated: CSARFDRASFGK. The entire CDR3 sequence reads CSARFDRASFGKLFF.

This clone was seen ten or more times. The sequence runs out 3 residues before the end of the CDR3; the remainder is reconstructed from the germline J gene. V usage is TRBV18 and J usage is TRBJ1-1; the D gene is possibly TRBD1 (6 bases). Germline V gene lookup returns CDR1 KGHSH and CDR2 LQKENI. CDR3 length equals 14 residues. Incomplete CDR3 DNA: TGTGCCAGCTCACCACTACCGGGACAAAAAGAA. It encodes CASSPLPGQKE. Given in full, the CDR3 is CASSPLPGQKEAFF.

This clone was detected many times. The read ends 3 residues before the CDR3 terminus; that terminus is restored from the germline J gene. The chain has TRBV5-1 and TRBJ2-1, with a tentative D call TRBD1 (6 bases). V lost 2 bases to trimming and J lost 7 bases, with 16 bases between them. This CDR3 region has 15 residues. Germline CDR1 and CDR2: SGHRS and YFSETQ. CDR3: CASSLMGTSSNEQFF. The sequenced CDR3 bases are TGCGCCAGCAGCTTAATGGGGACAAGCTCAAATGAG.

This clone was seen many times. The read halts 3 residues ahead of the CDR3 end, with the missing end drawn from the germline J gene. The genes are TRBV7-2 and TRBJ2-5; D might be TRBD2 (5 bases). CDR1 and CDR2 from the germline V gene are SGHTA and FQGNSA. The length of the CDR3 is 14 residues. Trimming cost V 5 bases and J 2 bases, with 12 bases left between them. CDR3 loop: CASSTEGRQETQYF. The covered CDR3 bases are TGTGCCAGCAGCACAGAGGGCAGGCAAGAGACC.

This clone was picked up many times. The CDR3 end falls 3 residues outside the read, so it is completed with the germline J gene. The chain links TRBV28 to TRBJ2-7; possible D gene TRBD2, 5 bases. CDR3 length equals 16 residues. Between the trimmed V and J ends, which lost 5 bases and 2 bases, there was a span of 19 bases. Per germline, CDR1 MDHEN and CDR2 SYDVKM. The CDR3 loop reads CASSPPDWNRAYEQYF. The sequenced part of the CDR3 DNA is TGTGCCAGCAGTCCTCCGGACTGGAACCGCGCCTACGAG.

This clone was seen ten or more times. The read gets to within 3 residues of the CDR3 end, and the germline J gene fills in the rest. The chain recombines TRBV11-2 with TRBJ2-5, with TRBD1 matching over 7 bases. Germline V gives CDR1 SGHAT, CDR2 FQNNGV. V trimming: 5 bases; J trimming: 2 bases; junction bases outside the gene matches: 8. This CDR3 spans 15 amino acids. CDR3 DNA, as far as it was read: TGTGCCAGCAGCCCAACGGGACAGCCACAAGAGACC. It is translated as CASSPTGQPQET. The full-length CDR3 reads as CASSPTGQPQETQYF. Based on the CDR3 plus reference TRBV11-2 and TRBJ2-5, the full variable domain is EAGVAQSPRYKIIEKRQSVAFWCNPISGHATLYWYQQILGQGPKLLIQFQNNGVVDDSQLPKDRFSAERLKGVDSTLKIQPAKLEDSAVYLCASSPTGQPQETQYFGPGTRLLVL.

This clone was counted ten times or more. The read terminates 3 residues before the CDR3 end, so the remaining end is supplied by the germline J gene. The chain has TRBV20-1 and TRBJ2-1, with D maybe TRBD2 (6 bases). The CDR3 is made up of 15 amino acids. Germline CDR1 and CDR2: DFQATT and SNEGSKA (reference sequence). Trimming pared 4 bases from V and 1 base from J, leaving 14 bases between. CDR3: CSATLTSPSYNEQFF. The part of the CDR3 DNA that was read is TGCAGTGCTACCCTTACTAGCCCTTCCTACAATGAG.

This clone came up many times. The CDR3 end falls 3 residues outside the read, so it is completed with the germline J gene. The chain carries TRBV7-8 and TRBJ1-2, with TRBD1 identical over 8 bases. V trimming: 0 bases; J trimming: 3 bases; junction bases outside the gene matches: 0. The CDR3 sequence is 14 residues long. From germline, CDR1 is SGHVS and CDR2 FQNEAQ. CDR3 sequence reads: CASSLAGQDYGYTF. CDR3 DNA (partial): TGTGCCAGCAGCTTAGCGGGACAGGACTATGGC. Full variable domain (missing parts from reference TRBV7-8 and TRBJ1-2): GAGVSQSPRYKVAKRGQDVALRCDPISGHVSLFWYQQALGQGPEFLTYFQNEAQLDKSGLPSDRFFAERPEGSVSTLKIQRTQQEDSAVYLCASSLAGQDYGYTFGSGTRLTVV.

This clone has a count of ten or more. CDR3 residues: CASSFLRYNEQFF. Partial CDR3 DNA: TGCGCCAGCAGCTTTCTCCGCTACAATGAG. This chain uses TRBV5-1 with TRBJ2-1; D is uncertain. The CDR3 end is not reached by the read, which stops 3 residues before it; the germline J gene fills it in. The CDR3 contains 13 residues. Deletions cut 2 bases from V and 3 bases from J, with 6 bases between. The V gene's germline CDR1 is SGHRS and CDR2 YFSETQ.

This clone appeared many times. Sequencing ends 3 residues short of the CDR3 end; the germline J gene provides the rest. This chain connects TRBV30 to TRBJ1-2, with a possible D match to TRBD1 (5 bases). The CDR3 sequence is 13 residues long. CDR1 and CDR2 from the germline V gene are GTSNPN and SVGIG (reference sequence). Trimming took 4 bases from V and 7 from J, leaving 16 bases between them. The CDR3 DNA, read in part, is TGTGCCTGGACCCGATGGGGGGAGGGTGGC. This encodes CAWTRWGEGG. The CDR3, in full, reads CAWTRWGEGGYTF. Combining the CDR3 with reference TRBV30 and TRBJ1-2 gives the whole variable domain SQTIHQWPATLVQPVGSPLSLECTVEGTSNPNLYWYRQAAGRGLQLLFYSVGIGQISSEVPQNLSASRPQDRQFILSSKKLLLSDSGFYLCAWTRWGEGGYTFGSGTRLTVV.

This clone has ten or more counts. The CDR3 here is CSARGAGNSGANVLFF. The CDR3 bases that were read are TGCAGTGCTAGAGGGGCGGGGAACTCTGGGGCCAACGTG. J is TRBJ2-2 and V is TRBV20-1; perhaps TRBD2 as D (6 bases). The read halts 3 residues ahead of the CDR3 end, with the missing end drawn from the germline J gene. The CDR3 is made up of 16 amino acids. Germline V lookup: CDR1 DFQATT, CDR2 SNEGSKA (reference sequence).

This clone was found many times. The read terminates 3 residues ahead of where the CDR3 ends, so the germline J gene completes it. The chain is built from TRBV6-2 or TRBV6-3 and TRBJ2-7; TRBD1 matches 8 bases. V shed 5 bases, J shed 3 bases, and the junction held 9 bases outside the gene matches. The CDR3 length is 15 residues. Germline assignment: CDR1 MNHEY and CDR2 SVGEGT. CDR3 region: CASSRIRTGIYEQYF. Incomplete CDR3 DNA: TGTGCCAGCAGTCGAATTAGGACAGGGATCTACGAG.

This clone was detected ten times or more. The DNA ends 3 residues before the CDR3 does, and the rest of the CDR3 is filled in from the germline J gene. V is TRBV18 and J is TRBJ2-3; 8 bases match TRBD1. V trimming: 2 bases; J trimming: 2 bases; junction bases outside the gene matches: 6. There are 16 residues in the CDR3. Germline CDR1 KGHSH, CDR2 LQKENI. CDR3: CASSPWTGPSTDTQYF. The covered CDR3 bases are TGTGCCAGCTCACCATGGACAGGGCCCTCCACAGATACG. Variable domain in full (rest from reference TRBV18 and TRBJ2-3): NAGVMQNPRHLVRRRGQEARLRCSPMKGHSHVYWYRQLPEEGLKFMVYLQKENIIDESGMPKERFSAEFPKEGPSILRIQQVVRGDSAAYFCASSPWTGPSTDTQYFGPGTRLTVL.

This clone was observed at least ten times. The CDR3 goes on 3 residues after the read ends, and that part is filled in from the germline J gene. The V and J genes are TRBV19 and TRBJ2-2, with TRBD1 identical over 8 bases. The CDR3 has 14 residues. After removal of 6 bases from V and 7 bases from J, the junction contained 7 bases not matched to a gene. The germline V gene has CDR1 LNHDA and CDR2 SQIVND (reference sequence). The CDR3 is CASRPQGAVGELFF. Incomplete CDR3 DNA: TGTGCCAGTAGACCGCAGGGGGCGGTCGGGGAG.